The T cell receptor beta chain described here comes from a study of metastatic and nonmetastatic thyroid tumors. Overall study context: The authors compared repertoires across blood and tumor or nodule tissue from malignant and benign thyroid patients.

The authors' processing: A papillary thyroid cancer distant-metastasis classifier was built from CDR3 differences across clinicopathological groups. TCRdb called clones again from the PCR reads with MiXCR. TCRdb, rather than the study authors, made the V and J calls. The table shows 5,000 to 7,500 clones, with more than 15% occurring only once. The CDR3 is made up of 17 amino acids. CDR1 is MGHDK, CDR2 SYGVNS, per germline. The V gene end was trimmed by 4 bases and the J gene end by 3 bases; junction bases not matched to a gene: 13. Patients underwent thyroid surgery, and none had received any treatment before it. Broader study findings: Malignant thyroid tumors reportedly exceeded benign nodules significantly in TCR beta diversity, with the difference appearing in blood and tumor.

This clone was observed many times. As yet, its antigen is unknown. The clonotype comes from a male donor with papillary thyroid cancer or a benign thyroid nodule (not recorded which). Some clones in this sample may be carry-over from other donors' samples. V usage is TRBV25-1 and J usage is TRBJ2-3, with 7 bases identical to TRBD2. The sample consisted of tumor tissue. CDR3 in DNA: TGTGCCAGCAGTGTACGGGGGGACGGGGACGGGACAGATACGCAGTATTTT. Translated, it gives CASSVRGDGDGTDTQYF.